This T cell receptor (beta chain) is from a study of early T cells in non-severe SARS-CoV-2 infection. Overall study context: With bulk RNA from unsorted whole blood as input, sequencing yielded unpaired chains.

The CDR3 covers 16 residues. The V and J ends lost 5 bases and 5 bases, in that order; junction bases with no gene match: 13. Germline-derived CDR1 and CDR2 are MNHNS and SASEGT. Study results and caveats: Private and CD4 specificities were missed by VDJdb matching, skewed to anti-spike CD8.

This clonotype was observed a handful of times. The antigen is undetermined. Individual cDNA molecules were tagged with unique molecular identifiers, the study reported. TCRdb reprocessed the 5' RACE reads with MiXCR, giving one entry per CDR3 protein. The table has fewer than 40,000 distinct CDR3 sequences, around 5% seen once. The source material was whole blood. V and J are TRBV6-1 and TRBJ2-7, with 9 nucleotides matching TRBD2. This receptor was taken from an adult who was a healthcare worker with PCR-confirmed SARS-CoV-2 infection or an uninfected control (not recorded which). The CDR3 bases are TGTGCCAGCAGTTTAGCGGGAGCTACGGTCCAAAACGAGCAGTACTTC. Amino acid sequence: CASSLAGATVQNEQYF.